This note documents a single T cell receptor beta chain sequence. In the same sample, other DNA sequences code for this CDR3. These data come from a study of blood T cell repertoires in COVID-19. Germline V lookup: CDR1 SNHLY, CDR2 FYNNEI. Trimming cost V 5 bases and J 4 bases; bases outside gene matches: 4. The length of the CDR3 is 15 residues. Assay: immunoSEQ multiplex PCR; the TCRdb copy retains only in-frame clones and omits some. The sample consists of roughly 84,000 clones, around 81% of them appearing once. The receptor was derived from a man older than 75 with active or convalescent COVID-19. Source material: peripheral blood. This sequence joins TRBV2 and TRBJ2-1; 11 positions agree with TRBD2. The CDR3 DNA sequence: TGTGCCAGCAGTCCTCTAGCGGGAGGTTACAATGAGCAGTTCTTC. Translation gives CASSPLAGGYNEQFF.